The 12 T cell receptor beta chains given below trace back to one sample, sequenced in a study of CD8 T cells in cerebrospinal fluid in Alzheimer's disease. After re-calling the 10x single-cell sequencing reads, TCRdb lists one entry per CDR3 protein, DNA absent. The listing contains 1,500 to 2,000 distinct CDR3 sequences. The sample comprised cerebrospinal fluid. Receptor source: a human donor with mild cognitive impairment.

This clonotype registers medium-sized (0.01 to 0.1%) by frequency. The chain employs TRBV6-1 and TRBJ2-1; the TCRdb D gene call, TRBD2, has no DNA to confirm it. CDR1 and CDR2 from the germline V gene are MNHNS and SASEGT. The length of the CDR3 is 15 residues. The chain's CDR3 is CASRWDFSSYNEQFF.

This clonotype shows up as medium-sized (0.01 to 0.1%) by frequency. CDR3 protein: CSAVRTGALVGEAFF. This rearrangement joins TRBV20-1 to TRBJ1-1; the TCRdb D gene call, TRBD1, has no DNA to confirm it. CDR3 length: 15 residues. Germline CDR1 DFQATT, CDR2 SNEGSKA (reference sequence).

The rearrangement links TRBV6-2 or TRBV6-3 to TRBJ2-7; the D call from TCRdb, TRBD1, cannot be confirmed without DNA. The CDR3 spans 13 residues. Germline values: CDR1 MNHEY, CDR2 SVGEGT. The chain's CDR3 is CASSFSLTREQYF.

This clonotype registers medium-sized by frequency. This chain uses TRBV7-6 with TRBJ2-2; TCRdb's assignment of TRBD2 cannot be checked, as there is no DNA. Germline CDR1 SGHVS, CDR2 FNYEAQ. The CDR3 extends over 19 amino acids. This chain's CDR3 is CASSPGLAGEVGDSGELFF.

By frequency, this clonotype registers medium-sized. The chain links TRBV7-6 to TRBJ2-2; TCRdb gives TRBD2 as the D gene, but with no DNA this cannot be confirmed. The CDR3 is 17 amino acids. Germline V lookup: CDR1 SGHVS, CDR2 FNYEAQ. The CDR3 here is CASSLAQGLHGTGELFF.

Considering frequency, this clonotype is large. The CDR3 sequence: CASSLLGSYNYGYTF. J is TRBJ1-2 and V is TRBV28. In germline, CDR1 is MDHEN, CDR2 SYDVKM. CDR3 length: 15 amino acids.

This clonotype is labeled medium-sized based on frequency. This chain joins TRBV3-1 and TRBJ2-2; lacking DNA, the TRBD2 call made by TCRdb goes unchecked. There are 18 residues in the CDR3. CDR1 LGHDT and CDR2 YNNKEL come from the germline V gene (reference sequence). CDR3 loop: CASSPRTGLAGVPGELFF.

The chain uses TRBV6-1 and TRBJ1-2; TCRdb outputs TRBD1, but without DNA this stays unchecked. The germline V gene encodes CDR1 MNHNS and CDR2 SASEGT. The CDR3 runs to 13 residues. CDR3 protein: CASTLTGVYGYTF.

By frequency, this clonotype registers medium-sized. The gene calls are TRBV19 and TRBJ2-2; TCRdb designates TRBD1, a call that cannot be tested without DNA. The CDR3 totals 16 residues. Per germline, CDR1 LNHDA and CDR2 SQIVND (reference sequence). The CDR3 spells CASRGFGTENTGELFF.

CDR3 loop: CAWSGDPGNQPQHF. The chain carries TRBV30 and TRBJ1-5; TCRdb lists TRBD1, though no DNA is available to test this call. CDR3 size: 14 residues. CDR1 is GTSNPN and CDR2 is SVGIG in the germline V gene (reference sequence). Full variable domain (remainder filled in from reference TRBV30 and TRBJ1-5): SQTIHQWPATLVQPVGSPLSLECTVEGTSNPNLYWYRQAAGRGLQLLFYSVGIGQISSEVPQNLSASRPQDRQFILSSKKLLLSDSGFYLCAWSGDPGNQPQHFGDGTRLSIL.

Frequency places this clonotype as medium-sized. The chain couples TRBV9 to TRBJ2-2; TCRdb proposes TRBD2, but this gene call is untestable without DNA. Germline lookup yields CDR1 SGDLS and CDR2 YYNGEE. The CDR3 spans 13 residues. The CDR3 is CASSVGTLGELFF.

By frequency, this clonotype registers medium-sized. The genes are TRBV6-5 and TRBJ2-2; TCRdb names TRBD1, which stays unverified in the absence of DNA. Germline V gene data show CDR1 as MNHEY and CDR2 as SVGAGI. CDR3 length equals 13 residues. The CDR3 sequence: CASSYSPLGELFF.